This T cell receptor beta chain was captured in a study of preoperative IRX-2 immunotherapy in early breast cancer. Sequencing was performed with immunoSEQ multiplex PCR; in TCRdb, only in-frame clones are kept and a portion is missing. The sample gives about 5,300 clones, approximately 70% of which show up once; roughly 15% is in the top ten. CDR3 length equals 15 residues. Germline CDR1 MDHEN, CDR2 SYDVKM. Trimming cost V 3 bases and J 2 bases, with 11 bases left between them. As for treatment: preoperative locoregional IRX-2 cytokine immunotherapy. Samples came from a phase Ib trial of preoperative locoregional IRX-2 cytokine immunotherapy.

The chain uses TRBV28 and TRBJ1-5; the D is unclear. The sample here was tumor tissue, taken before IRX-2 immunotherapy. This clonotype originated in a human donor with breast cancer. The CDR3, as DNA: TGTGCCAGCAGTTTGGTGATCGGGGGCAATCAGCCCCAGCATTTT. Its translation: CASSLVIGGNQPQHF.